This T cell receptor beta chain derives from a study of CD8 T cells in Susac syndrome. With random hexamers, roughly 0.5 to 1 ug RNA was reverse transcribed. TCRdb reanalysed the immunoSEQ multiplex PCR reads using MiXCR and keeps one entry per CDR3 protein. The sample lists more than 200,000 distinct CDR3 sequences; 90% to 95% were seen once. CD8+ and CD4+ T cells from blood underwent TCR beta sequencing. This clonotype appeared once. Trimming left V 5 bases short and J 6 bases short, with 19 bases between. This CDR3 has 16 residues. CDR1 SEHNR and CDR2 FQNEAQ come from the germline V gene (reference sequence).

The chain carries TRBV7-9 and TRBJ2-2; TRBD2 is a possible D gene (5 bases). This sequence originates from a human donor with multiple sclerosis. The sequenced sample was CD8+ T cells from PBMCs. For the CDR3, the DNA is TGTGCCAGCAGCCCTACCCTACGGGGAGATCCCGGGGAGCTGTTTTTT. Its protein product is CASSPTLRGDPGELFF.